The clone carrying this TCR beta chain was recorded a few times. The CDR3 length is 14 residues. J lost 3 bases, V lost 6 bases, and 3 bases had no gene match. The germline V gene encodes CDR1 MNHEY and CDR2 SMNVEV (reference sequence). The data belong to a study of T cell changes during pregnancy in multiple sclerosis. Data came from immunoSEQ multiplex PCR; TCRdb stores just in-frame clones and leaves some out. The table shows 20,000 to 25,000 clones, with under 95% occurring only once. The V gene is TRBV27, the J gene TRBJ2-1, with 9 bases lining up with TRBD2. The sample here was CD4+ T cells from peripheral blood mononuclear cells, taken in the third trimester of pregnancy. This clonotype was obtained from a female donor in good health, enrolled as a control in a pregnancy study. This chain's CDR3 is CASRREGRYNEQFF. DNA for the CDR3: TGTGCCAGCAGGCGGGAGGGCCGCTACAATGAGCAGTTCTTC.